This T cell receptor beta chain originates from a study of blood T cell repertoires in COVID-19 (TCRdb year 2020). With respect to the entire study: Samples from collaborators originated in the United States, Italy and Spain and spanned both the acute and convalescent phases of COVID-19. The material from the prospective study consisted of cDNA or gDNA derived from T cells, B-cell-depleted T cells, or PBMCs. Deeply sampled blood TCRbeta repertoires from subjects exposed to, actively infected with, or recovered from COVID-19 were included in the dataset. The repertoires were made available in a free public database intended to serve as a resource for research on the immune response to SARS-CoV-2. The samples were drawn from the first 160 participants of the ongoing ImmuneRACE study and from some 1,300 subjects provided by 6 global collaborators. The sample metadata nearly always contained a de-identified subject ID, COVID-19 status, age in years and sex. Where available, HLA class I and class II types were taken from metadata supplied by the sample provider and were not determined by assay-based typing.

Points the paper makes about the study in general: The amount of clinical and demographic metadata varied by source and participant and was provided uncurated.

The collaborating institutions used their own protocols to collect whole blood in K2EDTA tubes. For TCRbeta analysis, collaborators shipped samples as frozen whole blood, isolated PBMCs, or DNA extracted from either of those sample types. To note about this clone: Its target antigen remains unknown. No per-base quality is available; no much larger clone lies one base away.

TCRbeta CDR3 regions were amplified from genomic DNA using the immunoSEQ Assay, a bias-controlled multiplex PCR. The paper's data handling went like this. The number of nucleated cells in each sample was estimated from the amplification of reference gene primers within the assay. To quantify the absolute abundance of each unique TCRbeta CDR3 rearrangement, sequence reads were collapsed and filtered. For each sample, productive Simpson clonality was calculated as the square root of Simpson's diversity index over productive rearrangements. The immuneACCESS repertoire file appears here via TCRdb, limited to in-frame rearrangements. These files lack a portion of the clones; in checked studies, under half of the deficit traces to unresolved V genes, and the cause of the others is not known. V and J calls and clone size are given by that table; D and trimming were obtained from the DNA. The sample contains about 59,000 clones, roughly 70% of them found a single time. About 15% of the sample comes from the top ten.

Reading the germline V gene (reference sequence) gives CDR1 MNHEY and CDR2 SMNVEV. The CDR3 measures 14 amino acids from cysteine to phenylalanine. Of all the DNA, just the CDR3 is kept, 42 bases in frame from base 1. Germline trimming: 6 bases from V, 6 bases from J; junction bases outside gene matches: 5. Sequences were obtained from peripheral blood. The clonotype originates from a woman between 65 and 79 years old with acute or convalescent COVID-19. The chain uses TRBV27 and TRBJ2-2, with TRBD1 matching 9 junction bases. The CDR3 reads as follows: CASREQGAAGELFF. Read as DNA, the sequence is TGTGCCAGCAGAGAACAGGGGGCCGCCGGGGAGCTGTTTTTT.